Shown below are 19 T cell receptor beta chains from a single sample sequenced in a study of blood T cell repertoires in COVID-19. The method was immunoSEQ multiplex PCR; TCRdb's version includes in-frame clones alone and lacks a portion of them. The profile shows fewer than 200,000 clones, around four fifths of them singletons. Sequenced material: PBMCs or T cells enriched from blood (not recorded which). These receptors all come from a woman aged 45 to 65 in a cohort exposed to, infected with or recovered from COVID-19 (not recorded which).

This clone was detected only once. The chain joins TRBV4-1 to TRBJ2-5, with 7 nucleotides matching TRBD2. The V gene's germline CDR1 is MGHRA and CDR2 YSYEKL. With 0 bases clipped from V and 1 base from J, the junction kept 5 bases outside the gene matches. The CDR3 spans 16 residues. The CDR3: CASSQEVGGSQETQYF. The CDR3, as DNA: TGCGCCAGCAGCCAAGAAGTGGGGGGGAGCCAAGAGACCCAGTACTTC.

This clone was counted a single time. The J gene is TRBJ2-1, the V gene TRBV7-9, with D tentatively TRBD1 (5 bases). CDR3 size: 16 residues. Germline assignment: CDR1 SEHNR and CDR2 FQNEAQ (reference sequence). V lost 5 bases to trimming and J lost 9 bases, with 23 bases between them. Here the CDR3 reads CASSAHSQGYRSEQFF. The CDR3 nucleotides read TGTGCCAGCAGCGCCCATTCCCAGGGTTACAGGAGTGAGCAGTTCTTC.

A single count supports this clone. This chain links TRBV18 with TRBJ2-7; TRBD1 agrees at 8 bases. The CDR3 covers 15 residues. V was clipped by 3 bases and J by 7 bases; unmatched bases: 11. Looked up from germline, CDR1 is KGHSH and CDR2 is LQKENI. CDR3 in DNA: TGTGCCAGCTCACCGGGTGGGACAGGAAAGGGGGAGCAGTACTTC. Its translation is CASSPGGTGKGEQYF. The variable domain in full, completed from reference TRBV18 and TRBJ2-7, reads NAGVMQNPRHLVRRRGQEARLRCSPMKGHSHVYWYRQLPEEGLKFMVYLQKENIIDESGMPKERFSAEFPKEGPSILRIQQVVRGDSAAYFCASSPGGTGKGEQYFGPGTRLTVT.

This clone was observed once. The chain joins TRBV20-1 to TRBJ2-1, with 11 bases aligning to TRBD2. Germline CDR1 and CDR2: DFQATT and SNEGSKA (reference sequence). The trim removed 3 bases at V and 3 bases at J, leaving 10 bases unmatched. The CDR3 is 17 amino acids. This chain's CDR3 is CSASTSGSGLDYNEQFF. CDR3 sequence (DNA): TGCAGTGCTAGTACTAGCGGGAGTGGTCTGGACTACAATGAGCAGTTCTTC.

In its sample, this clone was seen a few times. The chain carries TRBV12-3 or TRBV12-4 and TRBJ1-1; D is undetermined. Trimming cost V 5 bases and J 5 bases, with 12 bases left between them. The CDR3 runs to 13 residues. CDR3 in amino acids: CASSGGQGTEAFF. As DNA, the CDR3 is TGTGCCAGCAGTGGAGGGCAAGGAACTGAAGCTTTCTTT.

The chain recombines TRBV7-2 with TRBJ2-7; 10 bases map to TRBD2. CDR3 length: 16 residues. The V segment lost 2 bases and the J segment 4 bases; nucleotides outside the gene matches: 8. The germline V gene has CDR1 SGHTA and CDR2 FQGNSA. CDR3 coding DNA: TGTGCCAGCAGCTTATACCTTAGCGGGGGGCGATACGAGCAGTACTTC. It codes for CASSLYLSGGRYEQYF.

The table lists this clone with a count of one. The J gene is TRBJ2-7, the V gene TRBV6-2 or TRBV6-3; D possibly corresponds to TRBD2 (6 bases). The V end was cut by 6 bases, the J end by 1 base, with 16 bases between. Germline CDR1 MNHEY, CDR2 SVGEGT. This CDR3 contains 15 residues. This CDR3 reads CASSPRDSWSYEQYF. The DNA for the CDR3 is TGTGCCAGCAGCCCCCGGGACTCCTGGTCCTACGAGCAGTACTTC.

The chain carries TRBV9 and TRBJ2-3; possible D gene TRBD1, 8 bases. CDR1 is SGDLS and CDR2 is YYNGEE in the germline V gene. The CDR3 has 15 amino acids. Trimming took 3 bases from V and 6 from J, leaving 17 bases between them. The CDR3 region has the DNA TGTGCCAGCAGCGGGGGAGGGGACAGGAGGGATACGCAGTATTTT. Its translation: CASSGGGDRRDTQYF.

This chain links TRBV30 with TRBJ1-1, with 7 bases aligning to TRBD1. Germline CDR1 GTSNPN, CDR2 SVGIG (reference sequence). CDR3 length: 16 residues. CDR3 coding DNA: TGTGCTTTTACAGGGGTCCATTCGAGCATGAACACTGAAGCTTTCTTT. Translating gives CAFTGVHSSMNTEAFF.

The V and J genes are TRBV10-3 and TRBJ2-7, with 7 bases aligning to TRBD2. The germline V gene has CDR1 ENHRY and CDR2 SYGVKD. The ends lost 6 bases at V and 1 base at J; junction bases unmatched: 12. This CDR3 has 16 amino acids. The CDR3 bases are TGTGCCATCAGCGGGATCGTGTCTAGCGGATCCTACGAGCAGTACTTC. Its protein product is CAISGIVSSGSYEQYF.

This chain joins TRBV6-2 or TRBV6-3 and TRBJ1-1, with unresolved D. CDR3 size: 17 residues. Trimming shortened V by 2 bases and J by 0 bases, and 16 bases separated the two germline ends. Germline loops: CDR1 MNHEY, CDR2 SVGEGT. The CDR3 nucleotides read TGTGCCAGCAGTTACGTCGCAGGTAGGCCGATGAACACTGAAGCTTTCTTT. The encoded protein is CASSYVAGRPMNTEAFF.

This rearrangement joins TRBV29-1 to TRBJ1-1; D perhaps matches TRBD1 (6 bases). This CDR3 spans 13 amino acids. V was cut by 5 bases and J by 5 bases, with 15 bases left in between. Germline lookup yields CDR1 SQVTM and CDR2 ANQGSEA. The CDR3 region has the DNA TGCAGCGTTCGGGAGGGGGGCCTTACTGAAGCTTTCTTT. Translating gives CSVREGGLTEAFF.

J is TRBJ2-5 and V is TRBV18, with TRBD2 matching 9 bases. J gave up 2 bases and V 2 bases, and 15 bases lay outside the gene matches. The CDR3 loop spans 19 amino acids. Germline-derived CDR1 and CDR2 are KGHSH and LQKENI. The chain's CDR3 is CASSPMELAGGSTQETQYF. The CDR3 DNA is TGTGCCAGCTCACCAATGGAACTAGCGGGCGGTTCTACTCAAGAGACCCAGTACTTC. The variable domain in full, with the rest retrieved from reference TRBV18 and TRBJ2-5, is NAGVMQNPRHLVRRRGQEARLRCSPMKGHSHVYWYRQLPEEGLKFMVYLQKENIIDESGMPKERFSAEFPKEGPSILRIQQVVRGDSAAYFCASSPMELAGGSTQETQYFGPGTRLLVL.

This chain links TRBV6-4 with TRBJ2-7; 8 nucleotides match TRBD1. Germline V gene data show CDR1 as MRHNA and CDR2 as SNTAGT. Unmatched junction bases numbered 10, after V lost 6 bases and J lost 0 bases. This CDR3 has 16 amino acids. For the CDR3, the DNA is TGTGCCAGCAGAATCAGGACAGGGAAGTACTCCTACGAGCAGTACTTC. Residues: CASRIRTGKYSYEQYF.

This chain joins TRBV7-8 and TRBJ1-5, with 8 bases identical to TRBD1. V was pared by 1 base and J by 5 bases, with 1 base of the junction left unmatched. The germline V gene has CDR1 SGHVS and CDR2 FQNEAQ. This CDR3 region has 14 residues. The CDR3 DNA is TGTGCCAGCAGCTTAGTGGACAGGGATCAGCCCCAGCATTTT. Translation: CASSLVDRDQPQHF.

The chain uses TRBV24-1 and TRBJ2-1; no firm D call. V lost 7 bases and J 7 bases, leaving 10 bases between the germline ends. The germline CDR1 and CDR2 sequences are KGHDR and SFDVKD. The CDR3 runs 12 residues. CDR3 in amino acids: CATSAALNEQFF. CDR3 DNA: TGTGCCACCAGCGCCGCGTTAAATGAGCAGTTCTTC.

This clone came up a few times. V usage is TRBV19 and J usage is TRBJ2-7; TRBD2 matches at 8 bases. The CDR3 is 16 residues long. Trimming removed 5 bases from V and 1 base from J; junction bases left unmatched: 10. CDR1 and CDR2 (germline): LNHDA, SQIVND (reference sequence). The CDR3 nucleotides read TGTGCCAGTAGTGGAGGCAGCGGGAGCGGATCCTACGAGCAGTACTTC. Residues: CASSGGSGSGSYEQYF. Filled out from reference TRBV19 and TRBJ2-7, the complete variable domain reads DGGITQSPKYLFRKEGQNVTLSCEQNLNHDAMYWYRQDPGQGLRLIYYSQIVNDFQKGDIAEGYSVSREKKESFPLTVTSAQKNPTAFYLCASSGGSGSGSYEQYFGPGTRLTVT.

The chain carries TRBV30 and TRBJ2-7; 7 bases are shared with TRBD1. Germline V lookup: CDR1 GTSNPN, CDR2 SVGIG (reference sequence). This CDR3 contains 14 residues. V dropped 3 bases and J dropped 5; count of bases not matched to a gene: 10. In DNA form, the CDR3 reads TGTGCCTGGAGGCGACAGGGAGCCTCAGACGAGCAGTACTTC. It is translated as CAWRRQGASDEQYF.

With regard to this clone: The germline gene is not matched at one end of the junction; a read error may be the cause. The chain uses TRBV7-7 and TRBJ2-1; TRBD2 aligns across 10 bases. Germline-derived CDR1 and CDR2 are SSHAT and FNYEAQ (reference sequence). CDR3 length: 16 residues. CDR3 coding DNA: TGTGCTAGCAGCCCCTTAGGAGCGGGAGGGGTCAATGAGCAGTTCTTC. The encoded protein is CASSPLGAGGVNEQFF.